This TCR beta chain was recovered during a study of identical twins. General study results and limits: Insertion counts were lower in abundant cord blood beta clonotypes, a trend that memory repertoires did not show.

Template switching added a universal primer binding site, and final cDNA carried unique molecular identifiers. MiXCR was run by TCRdb on the 5' RACE reads, yielding one entry per CDR3 protein. The repertoire holds about 900,000 distinct CDR3 sequences, with 9% to 15% as singletons. Note on this clonotype: Its target is unknown.

All donors were healthy Caucasians. The same data also went into a second study, on yellow fever vaccine responses in identical twins. That study reports: Twins showed a vaccine T cell response that reportedly seemed partly convergent, partly personalized.

The clonotype was recovered from a woman aged 18 to 35 in good health. Specimen: PBMCs.

CDR3 nucleotides: TGTGCCAGCAGCCGGGCAGAGAACACCGGGGAGCTGTTTTTT. It codes for CASSRAENTGELFF. The chain employs TRBV3-1 and TRBJ2-2; D gene uncertain. Trimming pared 4 bases from V and 1 base from J, leaving 7 bases between. The CDR3 totals 14 residues. Germline V gives CDR1 LGHDT, CDR2 YNNKEL (reference sequence).